This T cell receptor beta chain is drawn from a study of OX40 agonist ivuxolimab in advanced cancers. Sequencing was performed with immunoSEQ multiplex PCR; in TCRdb, only in-frame clones are kept and a portion is missing. The sample has over 75,000 clones; 91% are singletons. Germline values: CDR1 SGDLS, CDR2 YYNGEE. Trimming cost V 3 bases and J 8 bases, with 17 bases left between them. The length of the CDR3 is 15 residues. The sequence was collected from an adult with an advanced solid tumor such as melanoma, head and neck, liver or kidney cancer. The chain links TRBV9 to TRBJ1-4; D gene uncertain. Sequences were derived from CD4+ or CD8+ T cells sorted from blood, sampled in a trial of the OX40 agonist ivuxolimab. CDR3 loop: CASSGEYTGGEKLFF. The CDR3 DNA reads as TGTGCCAGCAGCGGGGAGTACACCGGAGGGGAAAAACTGTTTTTT.